This T cell receptor (beta chain) was documented in a study of blood T cell repertoires in COVID-19. CDR1 is SNHLY, CDR2 FYNNEI, per germline. This CDR3 is built from 14 residues. V lost 8 bases and J 4 bases, leaving 15 bases between the germline ends. Original processing notes: Quantification of nucleated cells was approximated via reference gene primer amplification. Libraries were prepared by immunoSEQ multiplex PCR; TCRdb keeps only in-frame clonotypes and omits some of them. V, J and clone size are taken as reported in that table, and D and trimming were inferred from the DNA itself. The sample has 150,000 to 180,000 clones, around 83% seen once. Seattle-derived patients entered the study during active infection and were followed longitudinally.

The specimen was peripheral blood. The sequence was obtained from a woman aged 55-70 years with COVID-19, enrolled during active disease. This rearrangement joins TRBV2 to TRBJ1-5; tentatively, D is TRBD1 (5 bases). The CDR3 DNA is TGTGCCAGCGCCCTCTCGGGGGGTAATCAGCCCCAGCATTTT. Its translation: CASALSGGNQPQHF.